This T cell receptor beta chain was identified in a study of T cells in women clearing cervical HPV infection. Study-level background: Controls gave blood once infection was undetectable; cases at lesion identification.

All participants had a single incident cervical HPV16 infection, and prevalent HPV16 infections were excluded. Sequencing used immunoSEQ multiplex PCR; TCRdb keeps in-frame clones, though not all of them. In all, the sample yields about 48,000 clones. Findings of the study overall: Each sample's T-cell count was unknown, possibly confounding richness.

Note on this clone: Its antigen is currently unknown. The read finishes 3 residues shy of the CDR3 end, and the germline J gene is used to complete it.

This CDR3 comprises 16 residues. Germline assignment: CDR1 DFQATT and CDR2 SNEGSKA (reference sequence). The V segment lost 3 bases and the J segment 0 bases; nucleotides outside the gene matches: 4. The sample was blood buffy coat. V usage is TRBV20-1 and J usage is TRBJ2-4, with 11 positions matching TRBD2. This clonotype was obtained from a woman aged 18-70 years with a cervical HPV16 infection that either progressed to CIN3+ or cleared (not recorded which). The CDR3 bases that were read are TGCAGTGCTAGCGGTACTAGCGGGAGAGCCAAAAACATT. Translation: CSASGTSGRAKNI. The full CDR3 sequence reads CSASGTSGRAKNIQYF.